The 6 T cell receptor beta chains presented below share a single source sample, sequenced in a study of tumor-infiltrating lymphocytes in primary liver carcinoma. Taking about 20-31 mg of unsorted bulk tissue, the authors co-extracted RNA and DNA. TCR beta cDNA was reverse-transcribed from 500 to 550 ng of total RNA. The reaction used a constant-region primer and ProtoScript II reverse transcriptase. What produced the TCR beta libraries was three nested multiplex PCR rounds using slightly modified ARM-PCR. The first two PCR rounds used TRBV1-TRBV30 primers with a Cbeta primer, about 9 cycles each. TCRdb re-called the multiplex PCR reads through MiXCR, storing one row per CDR3 protein. The table has more than 95,000 distinct CDR3 sequences, 55% to 75% seen once. The sequenced sample was liver tumor tissue from sampling region 3. The sample's subset: tumor region T3, left-lateral pole. All receptors derive from a woman aged 60-70 years with primary liver carcinoma and hepatitis B virus infection.

On this clonotype itself: The junction shows a germline mismatch at one end, possibly a read error. The V and J genes are TRBV6-5 and TRBJ1-6; no clear D gene. The CDR3 length is 12 residues. Germline CDR1 MNHEY, CDR2 SVGAGI. The CDR3 DNA follows: TGTACAAGCAGAACCTATAATTTACCCCTCCACTTT. Translated: CTSRTYNLPLHF.

On this clonotype itself: Its ends do not fully match the called genes, so a read error is possible. The chain couples TRBV4-2 to TRBJ2-4; 7 bases are a match to TRBD2. CDR3 length: 20 amino acids. In germline, CDR1 is LGHNA, CDR2 YNFKEQ. CDR3: CASSQESPVGRVGPGNVQYF. The CDR3 region has the DNA TGTGCCAGCAGCCAAGAGTCCCCTGTTGGGAGGGTAGGACCAGGAAACGTTCAGTACTTC.

Comments on this clonotype: A much larger clone differs from this one at a single base, so this may be a read error. The limits of the CDR3 on the DNA are not certain, so only TCRdb's listed CDR3 is given. The chain is built from TRBV5-7 and TRBJ2-6; TRBD1, the table's D call, lacks a check against the DNA. TRBV5-7 is treated as an ORF (open reading frame) with a function not yet certain. With termini counted, the CDR3 has 18 amino acids. The CDR3 sequence is CASSFVGTGTAGANVLIF.

The J gene is TRBJ2-1, the V gene TRBV11-3; 9 bases align to TRBD2. The junction had 8 bases not matched to a gene; V was cut back by 7 bases and J by 4 bases. This CDR3 is 15 amino acids long. Per germline, CDR1 SGHNT and CDR2 YENEEA. CDR3 amino acids: CASNQTSGDYNEQFF. CDR3 DNA: TGTGCCAGCAATCAGACTAGCGGAGATTACAATGAGCAGTTCTTC.

Concerning this clonotype: A much bigger clone sits one base away, suggesting this may be a read error. The V gene is TRBV5-4, the J gene TRBJ2-1, with 11 bases aligning to TRBD2. CDR1 is SGHNT, CDR2 YYREEE, per germline (reference sequence). The CDR3 contains 17 residues. The V gene end was trimmed by 4 bases and the J gene end by 4 bases; junction bases not matched to a gene: 10. This CDR3 reads CASSGGVAGGAYNEQFF. CDR3 DNA: TGTGCCAGCAGCGGAGGCGTAGCGGGAGGGGCATACAATGAGCAGTTCTTC.

This clonotype was recorded a few times. A much larger clone differs by one base, so this may be a read error. This sequence joins TRBV6-1 and TRBJ2-3, with TRBD1 matching over 8 bases. The CDR3 loop spans 16 amino acids. V lost 0 bases, J lost 3 bases, and 5 bases stayed unmatched. Germline V gives CDR1 MNHNS, CDR2 SASEGT. As DNA, the CDR3 is TGTGCCAGCAGTGAAGCACAGGGGGAGGCTACAGATACGCAGTATTTT. It specifies CASSEAQGEATDTQYF.